Presented here are 8 T cell receptor beta chains from one specimen sequenced in a study of blood T cell repertoires in COVID-19. Assay: immunoSEQ multiplex PCR; the TCRdb copy retains only in-frame clones and omits some. The profile shows approximately 220,000 clones, around 80% of them singletons. The sequenced sample was peripheral blood. The receptors originated from a man aged 35-49 years with acute or convalescent COVID-19.

The count of this clone is one. V gene TRBV18 combines with J gene TRBJ1-1; possibly TRBD1 for D (6 bases). The V and J ends lost 4 bases and 3 bases respectively, with 12 bases between them. Germline V gene lookup returns CDR1 KGHSH and CDR2 LQKENI. The CDR3 runs 14 residues. The CDR3 coding sequence is TGTGCCAGCTCACGGGGGGGCGGGCACACTGAAGCTTTCTTT. It encodes CASSRGGGHTEAFF.

The rearrangement joins TRBV19 to TRBJ2-7, with 10 bases identical to TRBD1. The CDR3 length is 16 residues. The junction had 11 bases not matched to a gene; V was cut back by 4 bases and J by 5 bases. Per the germline V gene, CDR1 is LNHDA and CDR2 is SQIVND (reference sequence). The CDR3 sequence is CASSTTTGQGTHEQYF. CDR3 nucleotide sequence: TGTGCCAGTAGTACGACGACGGGACAGGGGACCCACGAGCAGTACTTC.

The J gene is TRBJ1-1, the V gene TRBV19, with D hard to call. The CDR3 runs to 13 residues. V lost 1 base and J 8 bases, leaving 11 bases between the germline ends. Germline lookup yields CDR1 LNHDA and CDR2 SQIVND (reference sequence). CDR3 in amino acids: CASSIAVPREAFF. CDR3 DNA sequence: TGTGCCAGTAGTATAGCGGTGCCCCGGGAAGCTTTCTTT.

V gene TRBV2 combines with J gene TRBJ2-2; D not resolved. V was shortened by 4 bases and J by 1 base, with 7 bases between the two germline ends. The CDR3 has 14 residues. Germline V gives CDR1 SNHLY, CDR2 FYNNEI. The DNA of the CDR3 is TGTGCCAGCAGTGCGGCAGGGAACACCGGGGAGCTGTTTTTT. It yields the protein CASSAAGNTGELFF.

This chain joins TRBV3-1 (or the pseudogene TRBV3-2) and TRBJ2-3; 11 bases align to TRBD2. Germline V lookup: CDR1 LGHDT, CDR2 YNNKEL (reference sequence). Trimming took 0 bases from V and 5 from J; bases not matched to a gene: 10. This CDR3 spans 18 amino acids. The CDR3 bases are TGTGCCAGCAGCCAAGAAATAGCGGGAGGGCAGTTTGGAGATACGCAGTATTTT. Protein sequence: CASSQEIAGGQFGDTQYF.

This chain connects TRBV9 to TRBJ2-7; 9 bases map to TRBD1. Unmatched junction bases numbered 10, after V lost 2 bases and J lost 1 base. The V gene's germline CDR1 is SGDLS and CDR2 YYNGEE. This CDR3 has 17 residues. CDR3 nucleotide sequence: TGTGCCAGCAGCGTCGCCTTACAGGGGGCTTCTTCCTACGAGCAGTACTTC. Amino acids: CASSVALQGASSYEQYF.

The chain is built from TRBV27 and TRBJ2-3, with TRBD2 matching 9 bases. The CDR3 sequence is 20 residues long. V dropped 4 bases and J dropped 2; count of bases not matched to a gene: 19. CDR1 is MNHEY and CDR2 is SMNVEV in the germline V gene (reference sequence). Here the CDR3 DNA reads TGTGCCAGCAGTTCCTTTTTAGACAGGATGGCTAGCGGGACCACAGATACGCAGTATTTT. Encoded protein: CASSSFLDRMASGTTDTQYF.

The rearrangement uses TRBV5-1 and TRBJ1-6; no clear D gene. Between the trimmed V and J ends, which lost 1 base and 7 bases, there was a span of 9 bases. The V gene's germline CDR1 is SGHRS and CDR2 YFSETQ. CDR3 length: 14 amino acids. The CDR3 here is CASSLPEGNSPLHF. The CDR3 coding sequence is TGCGCCAGCAGCTTGCCCGAGGGAAATTCACCCCTCCACTTT.